These T cell receptor beta chains were read from a single sample in a study of cytomegalovirus exposure and HLA in healthy donors. TCRdb's table, derived via immunoSEQ multiplex PCR, lists solely in-frame clones and lacks some. The repertoire holds about 140,000 clones, with approximately 84% as singletons. Sequenced material: PBMCs. The receptors originated from a man between 25 and 39 years old in good health and CMV-seropositive. CDR3s include the opening cysteine and the closing phenylalanine or tryptophan. The size of a clone is reported for some rows only, either as once, few or many, or as a class for expanded clones.

clone size: NA
V gene: TRBV27
J gene: TRBJ1-1
CDR3 protein: CASRDTNTEAFF

clone size: NA
V gene: TRBV5-6
J gene: TRBJ2-1
CDR3 protein: CASKIDVTGLYNEQFF

clone size: NA
V gene: TRBV2
J gene: TRBJ1-5
CDR3 protein: CASSELEINQPQHF

clone size: NA
V gene: TRBV28
J gene: TRBJ2-7
CDR3 protein: CASREGLASEQYF

clone size: NA
V gene: TRBV5-4
J gene: TRBJ1-6
CDR3 protein: CASSLDGYNSPLHF

clone size: NA
V gene: TRBV30
J gene: TRBJ1-1
CDR3 protein: CASDHMNTEAFF

clone size: NA
V gene: TRBV27
J gene: TRBJ2-7
CDR3 protein: CASSSVSYEQYF

clone size: NA
V gene: TRBV6-1
J gene: TRBJ2-4
CDR3 protein: CASSPQGLQYF

clone size: NA
V gene: TRBV30
J gene: TRBJ1-5
CDR3 protein: CAWSGGGGNQPQHF

clone size: NA
V gene: TRBV10-3
J gene: TRBJ2-3
CDR3 protein: CAITGPLFPTDTQYF

clone size: NA
V gene: TRBV29-1
J gene: TRBJ2-3
CDR3 protein: CSAKGASGGSDTQYF

clone size: NA
V gene: TRBV19
J gene: TRBJ2-1
CDR3 protein: CASRQGGSSYNEQFF

clone size: NA
V gene: TRBV29-1
J gene: TRBJ2-7
CDR3 protein: CSVMGDWGYEQYF

clone size: NA
V gene: TRBV11-2
J gene: TRBJ2-1
CDR3 protein: CASSLDWEGDEQFF

clone size: NA
V gene: TRBV11-2
J gene: TRBJ2-1
CDR3 protein: CASSLVAGFYNEQFF

clone size: few
V gene: TRBV7-2
J gene: TRBJ1-4
CDR3 protein: CASSFGVVRTNEKLFF

clone size: NA
V gene: TRBV6-6
J gene: TRBJ1-4
CDR3 protein: CASSPGTGRGEKLFF

clone size: NA
V gene: TRBV7-9
J gene: TRBJ2-2
CDR3 protein: CASSSGTTHQVGELFF

clone size: NA
V gene: TRBV6-5
J gene: TRBJ1-1
CDR3 protein: CASSPNGINTEAFF

clone size: NA
V gene: TRBV11-3
J gene: TRBJ1-2
CDR3 protein: CASSPGGDGYGYTF

clone size: NA
V gene: TRBV5-1
J gene: TRBJ2-3
CDR3 protein: CASSSSTSGRFGDTQYF

clone size: NA
V gene: TRBV7-2
J gene: TRBJ2-5
CDR3 protein: CASSLVKQLQGETQYF

clone size: NA
V gene: TRBV28
J gene: TRBJ2-3
CDR3 protein: CASSLPVSTDTQYF

clone size: NA
V gene: TRBV6-5
J gene: TRBJ1-3
CDR3 protein: CASSQTGNTIYF

clone size: NA
V gene: TRBV2
J gene: TRBJ2-1
CDR3 protein: CASSEAGASYNEQFF

clone size: few
V gene: TRBV6-5
J gene: TRBJ2-5
CDR3 protein: CASSITGGDETQYF

clone size: NA
V gene: TRBV9
J gene: TRBJ2-1
CDR3 protein: CASSGGTTNEQFF

clone size: NA
V gene: TRBV18
J gene: TRBJ2-7
CDR3 protein: CASSPDRDHEQYF

clone size: NA
V gene: TRBV12-5
J gene: TRBJ2-3
CDR3 protein: CASASDGSGDTQYF

clone size: NA
V gene: TRBV5-8
J gene: TRBJ2-6
CDR3 protein: CASSLDSSGANVLTF

clone size: NA
V gene: TRBV28
J gene: TRBJ2-1
CDR3 protein: CASSPIYNEQFF

clone size: NA
V gene: TRBV6-6
J gene: TRBJ2-2
CDR3 protein: CASTAGTSPGELFF

clone size: once
V gene: TRBV15
J gene: NA
CDR3 protein: CATSRDPGFNEQYF

clone size: NA
V gene: TRBV12-2
J gene: TRBJ1-2
CDR3 protein: CASRLPPARSQQRQGYGYTF

clone size: NA
V gene: TRBV28
J gene: TRBJ2-2
CDR3 protein: CASSFVGAGGLRELFF

clone size: NA
V gene: TRBV18
J gene: TRBJ1-5
CDR3 protein: CASSPTTGGPGGNQPQHF

clone size: NA
V gene: TRBV28
J gene: TRBJ1-2
CDR3 protein: CASSPWGPLNYGYTF

clone size: NA
V gene: TRBV7-9
J gene: TRBJ2-3
CDR3 protein: CSSSPRLGTDTQYF

clone size: NA
V gene: TRBV9
J gene: TRBJ1-4
CDR3 protein: CASSVSTGGNNEKLFF

clone size: few
V gene: TRBV5-4
J gene: TRBJ1-1
CDR3 protein: CASSFTSRGQTEAFF

clone size: NA
V gene: TRBV13
J gene: TRBJ1-5
CDR3 protein: CASSFRGPNQPQHF

clone size: NA
V gene: TRBV18
J gene: TRBJ2-1
CDR3 protein: CASSPLAGANNEQFF

clone size: NA
V gene: TRBV9
J gene: TRBJ2-1
CDR3 protein: CASSPVNEVSSYNEQFF

clone size: once
V gene: TRBV15
J gene: TRBJ2-7
CDR3 protein: CATSRGRTGDGEQYF

clone size: NA
V gene: TRBV11-3
J gene: TRBJ2-1
CDR3 protein: CARYLAGGNNEQFF

clone size: NA
V gene: TRBV2
J gene: TRBJ2-2
CDR3 protein: CASSRIQGAANIGELFF

clone size: NA
V gene: TRBV5-6
J gene: TRBJ1-2
CDR3 protein: CASTARTGAYGYTF

clone size: NA
V gene: TRBV27
J gene: TRBJ1-2
CDR3 protein: CASSPDRSLGSGYTF

clone size: few
V gene: TRBV2
J gene: TRBJ2-6
CDR3 protein: CASSGYGTGSSGANVLTF

clone size: few
V gene: TRBV11-2
J gene: TRBJ2-5
CDR3 protein: CASSLGPGLKETQYF

clone size: NA
V gene: TRBV29-1
J gene: TRBJ2-7
CDR3 protein: CSVQGQTSYEQYF

clone size: NA
V gene: TRBV4-1
J gene: TRBJ2-3
CDR3 protein: CASSQPGQATDTQYF

clone size: few
V gene: TRBV5-6
J gene: TRBJ1-6
CDR3 protein: CASSFWTGASPLHF